The rows below give T cell receptor beta chains drawn from one sample of a study of cytomegalovirus exposure and HLA in healthy donors. Data came from immunoSEQ multiplex PCR; TCRdb stores just in-frame clones and leaves some out. The table has 260,000 or so clones, around 87% seen once. Sequencing was done on a sample of PBMCs. Source of these receptors: a woman aged 18-29 years in good health and CMV-seronegative. The CDR3 runs from the conserved cysteine through the conserved F or W. Fields, in order: CDR3 protein, CDR3 DNA, clone size, CDR3 length, V gene, D gene, J gene. The D gene is left open where the match is weak. Only part of the rows carry a size: once, few, many, or a class if the clone is expanded.

CATSRSRGLDQPQHF | TGTGCCACCAGCAGATCCAGGGGCTTGGATCAGCCCCAGCATTTT | NA | 15 | TRBV15 | NA | TRBJ1-5
CAIREAGTENTEAFF | TGTGCCATCAGGGAGGCCGGGACAGAGAACACTGAAGCTTTCTTT | NA | 15 | TRBV10-3 | TRBD1 | TRBJ1-1
CSVAGQGEKLFF | TGCAGCGTTGCCGGACAGGGGGAAAAACTGTTTTTT | NA | 12 | TRBV29-1 | TRBD1 | TRBJ1-4
CASSHRTSYQETQYF | TGTGCCAGCAGCCACAGGACCTCGTACCAAGAGACCCAGTACTTC | NA | 15 | TRBV6-1 | NA | TRBJ2-5
CASSSTTRINPVFF | TGTGCCAGCAGCTCTACTACCCGGATTAACCCCGTCTTCTTC | NA | 14 | TRBV11-2 | NA | TRBJ1-2
CASRGQGIYNEQFF | TGTGCCAGCAGGGGACAGGGTATTTACAATGAGCAGTTCTTC | NA | 14 | TRBV28 | TRBD1 | TRBJ2-1
CASSPLGGRDTGELFF | TGCGCCAGCAGCCCCTTGGGGGGGCGCGACACCGGGGAGCTGTTTTTT | once | 16 | TRBV5-1 | NA | TRBJ2-2
CSSSSGIGTEAFF | TGCAGCTCGTCCTCAGGGATAGGCACTGAAGCTTTCTTT | NA | 13 | TRBV29-1 | NA | TRBJ1-1
CASSLTLLGSSPVKPQHF | TGTGCCAGCAGCTTGACTCTTTTGGGCAGCTCCCCGGTTAAGCCCCAGCATTTT | NA | 18 | TRBV5-7 | NA | TRBJ1-5
CASSPGVGAPYEQYF | TGCGCCAGCAGCCCGGGGGTAGGGGCCCCCTACGAGCAGTACTTC | NA | 15 | TRBV5-1 | NA | TRBJ2-7
CAWTQGGELFF | TGTGCCTGGACCCAGGGGGGGGAGCTGTTTTTT | NA | 11 | TRBV30 | NA | TRBJ2-2
CAISGAGGTVSSYEQYF | TGTGCCATCAGTGGGGCGGGCGGTACGGTGAGCTCCTACGAGCAGTACTTC | NA | 17 | TRBV10-3 | NA | TRBJ2-7
CASSTTSGRPGYEQYF | TGTGCCAGCAGTACGACTAGCGGGAGGCCCGGATACGAGCAGTACTTC | NA | 16 | TRBV5-5 | TRBD2 | TRBJ2-7
CSARPGTSGRAPPDTQYF | TGCAGCGCCCGTCCTGGGACTAGCGGGAGGGCCCCCCCAGATACGCAGTATTTT | NA | 18 | TRBV29-1 | TRBD2 | TRBJ2-3
CASSRPGGEQFF | TGTGCCAGCAGCCGACCTGGCGGAGAGCAGTTCTTC | NA | 12 | TRBV7-3 | NA | TRBJ2-1
CASSPHLAGDLSYEQYF | TGTGCCAGCAGTCCACATCTAGCGGGAGACCTCTCCTACGAGCAGTACTTC | NA | 17 | TRBV27 | TRBD2 | TRBJ2-7
CASSFPSERGYTF | TGCGCCAGCAGCTTTCCGTCCGAGCGGGGCTACACCTTC | NA | 13 | TRBV5-1 | NA | TRBJ1-2
CASSPTPQITDTQYF | TGTGCCAGCTCACCAACCCCGCAGATCACAGATACGCAGTATTTT | NA | 15 | TRBV18 | NA | TRBJ2-3
CASSLGGRLDLEAFF | TGTGCCAGCAGCCTGGGGGGGCGCTTAGATCTGGAAGCTTTCTTT | NA | 15 | TRBV5-4 | NA | TRBJ1-1
CASSSTGPNTGELFF | TGTGCCAGCAGCTCGACAGGGCCGAACACCGGGGAGCTGTTTTTT | NA | 15 | TRBV5-6 | TRBD1 | TRBJ2-2
CASSSGRGPYNSPLHF | TGTGCCAGCAGTTCGGGCAGGGGTCCGTATAATTCACCCCTCCACTTT | NA | 16 | TRBV27 | NA | TRBJ1-6
CASSATPGGLYNEQFF | TGTGCCAGCAGCGCCACTCCAGGGGGCCTATACAATGAGCAGTTCTTC | NA | 16 | TRBV9 | TRBD1 | TRBJ2-1
CASRGLVVETQYF | TGTGCCTCTCGGGGACTAGTTGTGGAGACCCAGTACTTC | NA | 13 | TRBV6-5 | TRBD2 | TRBJ2-5
CASRNGQEAFF | TGCGCCAGCAGGAATGGACAGGAAGCTTTCTTT | NA | 11 | TRBV4-3 | NA | TRBJ1-1
CASSPRQGRANYGYTF | TGTGCCAGCAGTCCTCGACAGGGACGAGCTAACTATGGCTACACCTTC | NA | 16 | TRBV28 | TRBD1 | TRBJ1-2
CASSLAANYGYTF | TGTGCCAGCAGTTTAGCAGCTAACTATGGCTACACCTTC | NA | 13 | TRBV27 | NA | TRBJ1-2
CASSQRGGEQYF | TGTGCCAGCAGCCAACGGGGGGGCGAGCAGTACTTC | NA | 12 | TRBV14 | TRBD2 | TRBJ2-7
CASSTGLAGTYNEQFF | TGTGCCAGCAGTACGGGACTAGCGGGGACCTACAATGAGCAGTTCTTC | NA | 16 | TRBV27 | TRBD2 | TRBJ2-1
CAWRPSSGNTIYF | TGTGCCTGGAGACCCAGCTCTGGAAACACCATATATTTT | NA | 13 | TRBV30 | NA | TRBJ1-3
CASSPRQGSSALHF | TGCGCCAGCAGCCCCCGACAGGGGAGTTCTGCCCTCCACTTT | NA | 14 | TRBV5-1 | TRBD1 | TRBJ1-6
CASSSGGQGTDTQYF | TGTGCCAGCAGTTCCGGAGGACAGGGCACAGATACGCAGTATTTT | NA | 15 | TRBV28 | TRBD1 | TRBJ2-3
CASSPRQGAYEQYF | TGCGCCAGCAGCCCCCGACAGGGGGCCTACGAGCAGTACTTC | NA | 14 | TRBV4-3 | TRBD1 | TRBJ2-7
CAWGKGLGGVRGQFF | TGTGCCTGGGGTAAAGGGCTAGGTGGTGTTAGGGGGCAGTTCTTC | NA | 15 | TRBV30 | NA | TRBJ2-1
CASSDEQGGNQPQHF | TGTGCCAGCAGTGACGAACAGGGGGGCAATCAGCCCCAGCATTTT | NA | 15 | TRBV2 | TRBD1 | TRBJ1-5
CASSPPGVRSYEQYF | TGTGCCAGCAGCCCACCAGGGGTTAGGTCCTACGAGCAGTACTTC | NA | 15 | TRBV5-4 | NA | TRBJ2-7
CASSEQGYEQYF | TGTGCCAGCAGTGAACAGGGTTACGAGCAGTACTTC | NA | 12 | TRBV2 | NA | TRBJ2-7
CAWSVGLWLLAGGGNNEQFF | TGTGCCTGGAGTGTCGGGCTTTGGTTACTAGCGGGAGGGGGGAACAATGAGCAGTTCTTC | NA | 20 | TRBV30 | TRBD2 | TRBJ2-1
CASSYAPGTSGTDTQYF | TGCGCCAGCAGCTACGCCCCCGGGACTAGCGGCACAGATACGCAGTATTTT | NA | 17 | TRBV5-1 | TRBD2 | TRBJ2-3
CASSYQGRDTGELFF | TGTGCCAGCAGTTATCAGGGGAGGGACACCGGGGAGCTGTTTTTT | NA | 15 | TRBV28 | NA | TRBJ2-2
CASSGGRHNEQFF | TGTGCCAGCAGCGGAGGGCGACACAATGAGCAGTTCTTC | NA | 13 | TRBV27 | NA | TRBJ2-1
CASSQDSGGLQYF | TGCGCCAGCAGCCAAGATTCAGGGGGTCTGCAGTATTTT | NA | 13 | TRBV4-3 | TRBD1 | TRBJ2-3
CASSVDAGMNTEAFF | TGTGCCAGCAGCGTAGACGCAGGGATGAACACTGAAGCTTTCTTT | NA | 15 | TRBV9 | NA | TRBJ1-1